This entry lists 7 T cell receptor beta chains sequenced from one sample in a study of T cells in women clearing cervical HPV infection. TCRdb's table, derived via immunoSEQ multiplex PCR, lists solely in-frame clones and lacks some. This sample contains more than 9,500 clones. Specimen: blood buffy coat. The receptor set was obtained from a woman aged 18 to 75 with a cervical HPV16 infection that either progressed to CIN3+ or cleared (not recorded which).

Notes on this clone: The read stops 3 residues short of the end of the CDR3; the missing end is completed from the germline J gene. This rearrangement joins TRBV30 to TRBJ2-3; unclear D gene. This CDR3 contains 13 residues. The germline V gene encodes CDR1 GTSNPN and CDR2 SVGIG (reference sequence). CDR3 bases read: TGTGCCTGGAGTTTACAACCACAAGAGACG. This translates into CAWSLQPQET. The complete CDR3 sequence is CAWSLQPQETQYF.

Worth noting for this clone: The missing CDR3 end, 3 residues past where the read stops, is filled in from the germline J gene. This rearrangement joins TRBV28 to TRBJ2-3, with D possibly TRBD1 on 6 matching bases. The CDR3 consists of 16 residues. V shed 2 bases and J shed 2 bases, with 14 bases lying between them. Germline CDR1 and CDR2: MDHEN and SYDVKM. CDR3 residues: CASSLGVRGFTDTQYF. Partial CDR3 DNA: TGTGCCAGCAGTTTAGGTGTCAGGGGATTCACAGATACG.

Incomplete CDR3 DNA: TGTGCCAGCAGTGACGGAGGGGCCGGGGAG. It specifies CASSDGGAGE. The entire CDR3 protein reads CASSDGGAGELFF. This chain links TRBV6-1 with TRBJ2-2, with D perhaps TRBD2 (6 bases). The DNA ends 3 residues before the CDR3 does, and the rest of the CDR3 is filled in from the germline J gene. The CDR3 loop spans 13 amino acids. Germline V lookup: CDR1 MNHNS, CDR2 SASEGT. The V gene lost 3 bases and the J gene lost 6 bases, with 8 bases spanning the gap.

Regarding this clone: Sequencing ends 3 residues short of the CDR3 end; the germline J gene provides the rest. This sequence joins TRBV7-2 and TRBJ1-2; no clear D gene. CDR3 size: 13 residues. Germline V gives CDR1 SGHTA, CDR2 FQGNSA. CDR3 DNA, as far as it was read: TGTGCCAGCAGCTTAGCAGGGTCTGGGGGC. This encodes CASSLAGSGG. The whole CDR3 reads CASSLAGSGGYTF.

In regard to this clone: The CDR3 goes on 3 residues after the read ends, and that part is filled in from the germline J gene. The chain has TRBV20-1 and TRBJ2-3, with 8 bases lining up with TRBD2. Germline V gives CDR1 DFQATT, CDR2 SNEGSKA (reference sequence). Unmatched junction bases numbered 17, after V lost 6 bases and J lost 6 bases. The CDR3 totals 16 residues. This chain's CDR3 is CSAGRNSGAPGDTQYF. The covered CDR3 bases are TGCAGTGCAGGACGTAATAGCGGGGCCCCGGGGGATACG.

As for this clone: The read gets to within 3 residues of the CDR3 end, and the germline J gene fills in the rest. The chain is built from TRBV3-1 (or the pseudogene TRBV3-2) and TRBJ1-2; 8 bases fit TRBD1. Germline CDR1 reads LGHDT; CDR2 reads YNNKEL (reference sequence). The trim removed 5 bases at V and 3 bases at J, leaving 8 bases unmatched. The CDR3 contains 15 residues. The DNA read from the CDR3 is TGTGCCAGCAGCACCCGACAGGGGAACGACTATGGC. Encoded protein: CASSTRQGNDYG. The CDR3, in full, reads CASSTRQGNDYGYTF.

Concerning this clone: The DNA ends 3 residues before the CDR3 does, and the rest of the CDR3 is filled in from the germline J gene. This chain connects TRBV7-9 to TRBJ1-1, with D maybe TRBD1 (6 bases). Per the germline V gene, CDR1 is SEHNR and CDR2 is FQNEAQ (reference sequence). This CDR3 region has 15 residues. Trimming shortened V by 4 bases and J by 7 bases, and 19 bases separated the two germline ends. The covered CDR3 bases are TGTGCCAGCAGCTCGGCGGGAGGGGGAGTTATTGAA. Translated, it gives CASSSAGGGVIE. The whole CDR3 reads CASSSAGGGVIEAFF.